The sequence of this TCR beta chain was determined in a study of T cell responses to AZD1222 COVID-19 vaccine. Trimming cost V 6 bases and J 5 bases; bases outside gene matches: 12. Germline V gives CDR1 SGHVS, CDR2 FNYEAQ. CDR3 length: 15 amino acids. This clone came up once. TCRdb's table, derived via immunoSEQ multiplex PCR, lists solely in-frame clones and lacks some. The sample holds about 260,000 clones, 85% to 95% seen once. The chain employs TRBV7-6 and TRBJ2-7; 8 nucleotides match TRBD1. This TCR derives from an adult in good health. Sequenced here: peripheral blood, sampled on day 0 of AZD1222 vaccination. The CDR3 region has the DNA TGTGCCAGCAGTTCTCTAAGGACAGGGAGGCACGAGCAGTACTTC. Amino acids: CASSSLRTGRHEQYF.